Listed below are T cell receptor beta chains from one sample, sequenced in a study of shared clonotypes between healthy human individuals. Repertoires were generated with immunoSEQ multiplex PCR, while TCRdb's copy carries only in-frame clones and drops some. The repertoire consists of fewer than 1 million clones, with about 96% occurring once and the leading ten covering under 0.3%. What was sequenced was naive CD8+ T cells sorted from blood. Receptor source: a man aged 25 to 40 in good health. Both conserved end residues are part of each CDR3. D genes are given only for firm matches. Expanded clones get a size class; other rows say once, few or many, or leave the size out.

D gene,J gene,clone size,V gene,CDR3 protein,CDR3 DNA
-,TRBJ2-2,-,TRBV12-2,CASRLGKKGQVYTGELFF,TGTGCAAGTCGCTTGGGAAAGAAGGGACAGGTATACACCGGGGAGCTGTTTTTT
-,TRBJ1-1,-,TRBV7-2,CASSLAYSDTEAFF,TGTGCCAGCAGCTTAGCGTACAGCGACACTGAAGCTTTCTTT
-,TRBJ2-7,few,TRBV7-9,CASSLGTYEQYF,TGTGCCAGCAGCTTAGGGACCTACGAGCAGTACTTC
-,TRBJ2-5,once,TRBV11-2,CASREEVVEGTQYF,TGTGCCAGCAGGGAGGAGGTTGTTGAGGGGACCCAGTACTTC
TRBD1,TRBJ2-7,-,TRBV11-3,CASSPRDRGDEQYF,TGTGCCAGCAGCCCGAGGGACAGGGGTGACGAGCAGTACTTC
-,TRBJ2-1,-,TRBV12-5,CASGLANEQFF,TGTGCTAGTGGTTTGGCCAATGAGCAGTTCTTC
-,TRBJ2-1,-,TRBV7-9,CASSSSIRGEEQFF,TGTGCCAGCAGCTCCTCCATTCGGGGAGAAGAGCAGTTCTTC
-,TRBJ2-1,-,TRBV12-5,CASGPDLNYNEQFF,TGTGCTAGTGGTCCCGATCTGAACTACAATGAGCAGTTCTTC
-,TRBJ2-6,few,TRBV6-1,CASGEVYSGANVLTF,TGTGCCAGCGGTGAAGTTTACTCTGGGGCCAACGTCCTGACTTTC
TRBD1,TRBJ1-1,-,TRBV2,CANSEGQGILNTEAFF,TGTGCCAACAGTGAAGGACAGGGGATTCTGAACACTGAAGCTTTCTTT
TRBD1,TRBJ2-2,-,TRBV28,CASSRTGAGELFF,TGTGCCAGCAGTAGGACAGGGGCCGGGGAGCTGTTTTTT
TRBD1,TRBJ2-2,-,TRBV9,CASSDDRASTGELFF,TGTGCCAGCAGCGACGACAGGGCTAGCACCGGGGAGCTGTTTTTT
-,TRBJ2-7,-,TRBV27,CASSGVTRTATYDEQYF,TGTGCCAGCAGTGGCGTAACCCGGACAGCAACATACGATGAGCAGTACTTC
-,TRBJ2-1,-,TRBV10-3,CAISERGRQKGNEQFF,TGTGCCATCAGTGAGCGGGGACGGCAAAAGGGGAATGAGCAGTTCTTC
TRBD2,TRBJ2-5,-,TRBV4-1,CASSKRLAGGQETQYF,TGCGCCAGCAGCAAGAGGTTAGCGGGAGGCCAAGAGACCCAGTACTTC
TRBD1,TRBJ2-2,-,TRBV27,CASNWGAGGPGELFF,TGTGCCAGCAATTGGGGAGCAGGGGGCCCCGGGGAGCTGTTTTTT
-,TRBJ2-7,-,TRBV7-3,CASSLPRDGLSYEQYF,TGTGCCAGCAGCTTACCCCGGGACGGCCTTTCCTACGAGCAGTACTTC
TRBD2,TRBJ2-7,-,TRBV27,CASSPNGGSYEQYF,TGTGCCAGCAGCCCTAACGGGGGGTCCTACGAGCAGTACTTC
-,TRBJ1-1,-,TRBV6-6,CASSPQTGKAEAFF,TGTGCCAGCAGCCCTCAAACAGGGAAGGCTGAAGCTTTCTTT
TRBD1,TRBJ2-7,once,TRBV27,CASRTGWSYEQYF,TGTGCCAGCCGGACAGGGTGGTCCTACGAGCAGTACTTC
TRBD1,TRBJ1-1,-,TRBV4-2,CASSQEGRGMNTEAFF,TGTGCCAGCAGCCAAGAAGGCAGGGGGATGAACACTGAAGCTTTCTTT
TRBD2,TRBJ2-3,-,TRBV6-5,CASSYSGTSDHTQYF,TGTGCCAGCAGTTACTCCGGGACTAGCGATCATACGCAGTATTTT
-,TRBJ2-1,-,TRBV4-3,CASSTALEYNEQFF,TGCGCCAGCAGCACAGCGCTAGAGTACAATGAGCAGTTCTTC
-,TRBJ1-1,-,TRBV11-2,CASSIQRGTEAFF,TGTGCCAGCAGCATCCAACGGGGTACAGAAGCTTTCTTT
-,TRBJ2-1,-,TRBV7-9,CASSLDNDEQFF,TGTGCCAGCAGCTTAGATAACGATGAGCAGTTCTTC
-,TRBJ2-3,-,TRBV25-1,CASSEMGLGSDTQYF,TGTGCCAGCAGTGAAATGGGGCTAGGTAGTGATACGCAGTATTTT
-,TRBJ2-2,-,TRBV4-2,CASSQGGSSGELFF,TGTGCCAGCAGCCAAGGTGGATCGTCCGGGGAGCTGTTTTTT
-,TRBJ1-1,-,TRBV13,CASSPTGPGNTEAFF,TGTGCCAGCAGCCCTACAGGGCCCGGGAACACTGAAGCTTTCTTT